A selection of T cell receptor beta chains follows, all from one sample in a study of cytomegalovirus exposure and HLA in healthy donors. Some clones are missing from TCRdb's copy, which holds only in-frame ones; the method was immunoSEQ multiplex PCR. The sample lists about 140,000 clones, approximately 79% seen once, with over 0.95% in the top ten. The sequenced sample was PBMCs. These receptors all stem from a female donor in good health and CMV-seronegative. CDR3s include the opening cysteine and the closing phenylalanine or tryptophan. D genes are given only for firm matches. Clone sizes are given selectively: once, few, many, or a class where the clone is expanded.

>TRBD2|TRBV2|.|TRBJ2-2
CASKGSSGTRRTGELFF
TGTGCCAGCAAGGGTAGTAGCGGGACTCGAAGGACCGGGGAGCTGTTTTTT
>.|TRBV7-9|few|TRBJ1-2
CASRPRDSPNYGYTF
TGTGCCAGCAGGCCCCGGGACTCACCAAACTATGGCTACACCTTC
>TRBD1|TRBV28|.|TRBJ2-3
CASSPRTGRVGTDTQYF
TGTGCCAGCAGCCCTCGGACAGGCAGGGTGGGCACAGATACGCAGTATTTT
>.|TRBV29-1|.|TRBJ1-2
CSGGGLSDYGYTF
TGCAGCGGGGGAGGTCTTAGTGACTATGGCTACACCTTC
>TRBD2|TRBV19|.|TRBJ2-1
CASSTRLAGAYNEQFF
TGTGCCAGTAGTACCCGACTAGCGGGAGCCTACAATGAGCAGTTCTTC
>.|TRBV28|few|TRBJ2-7
CASSLRSSYEQYF
TGTGCCAGCAGTTTACGCAGCTCCTACGAGCAGTACTTC
>TRBD1|TRBV29-1|.|TRBJ1-5
CSVVGDRENQPQHF
TGCAGCGTTGTAGGGGACAGGGAAAATCAGCCCCAGCATTTT
>TRBD1|TRBV7-3|.|TRBJ2-7
CASSLFGTGSEQYF
TGTGCCAGCAGCTTATTCGGGACAGGGTCCGAGCAGTACTTC
>.|TRBV6-1|.|TRBJ2-7
CASRAGRRKDSEQYF
TGTGCCAGCAGGGCCGGTCGCCGGAAGGACAGCGAGCAGTACTTC
>.|TRBV9|.|TRBJ1-3
CASSVEAGQRNTIYF
TGTGCCAGCAGCGTAGAGGCAGGTCAAAGAAACACCATATATTTT
>TRBD2|TRBV29-1|.|TRBJ2-2
CSVIGGGDTGELFF
TGCAGCGTTATCGGCGGGGGTGATACCGGGGAGCTGTTTTTT
>.|TRBV28|.|TRBJ1-1
CATLRTATEAFF
TGTGCCACCCTTCGGACTGCGACTGAAGCTTTCTTT
>.|TRBV7-6|.|TRBJ2-3
CASSPGSSVSTDTQYF
TGTGCCAGCAGCCCGGGGTCTAGCGTAAGCACAGATACGCAGTATTTT
>.|TRBV6-5|few|TRBJ2-1
CASSRREYNEQFF
TGTGCCAGCAGTCGACGGGAGTACAATGAGCAGTTCTTC
>.|TRBV11-3|.|TRBJ1-1
CASSYVEGTEAFF
TGTGCCAGCAGCTACGTAGAGGGCACTGAAGCTTTCTTT
>TRBD2|TRBV19|.|TRBJ2-5
CASSIGGTGETQYF
TGTGCCAGTAGTATCGGGGGGACGGGAGAGACCCAGTACTTC
>TRBD1|TRBV6-5|once|TRBJ2-7
CASSYGRQGALYEQYF
TGTGCCAGCAGTTACGGTAGACAGGGAGCACTCTACGAGCAGTACTTC
>.|TRBV9|.|TRBJ2-7
CASSAGAGQLKGGSYEQYF
TGTGCCAGCAGCGCCGGGGCCGGACAACTCAAAGGGGGATCCTACGAGCAGTACTTC
>TRBD1|TRBV5-1|.|TRBJ2-5
CASSFQGDQETQYF
TGCGCCAGCAGCTTCCAGGGGGACCAAGAGACCCAGTACTTC
>TRBD2|TRBV28|few|TRBJ2-7
CASSFGGYSHEQYF
TGTGCCAGCAGTTTCGGGGGGTATTCCCACGAGCAGTACTTC
>TRBD1|TRBV27|.|TRBJ2-5
CASYRFGTGTQETQYF
TGTGCCAGCTATCGTTTCGGGACAGGAACACAAGAGACCCAGTACTTC
>.|TRBV7-3|once|TRBJ2-3
CASSPIAADTQYF
TGTGCCAGCAGCCCGATAGCGGCAGATACGCAGTATTTT
>.|TRBV14|.|TRBJ2-2
CASSPEQGLLAGELFF
TGTGCCAGCAGCCCCGAGCAGGGGTTGTTAGCCGGGGAGCTGTTTTTT
>TRBD2|TRBV13|.|TRBJ2-2
CASSLVGLAGRTGELFF
TGTGCCAGCAGCTTAGTGGGACTAGCGGGACGGACCGGGGAGCTGTTTTTT
>.|TRBV29-1|.|TRBJ2-7
CSVESRQGSYEQYF
TGCAGCGTTGAAAGTAGGCAGGGGTCCTACGAGCAGTACTTC
>TRBD1|TRBV29-1|.|TRBJ1-4
CSVPQDRLNEKLFF
TGCAGCGTTCCCCAGGACAGGTTAAATGAAAAACTGTTTTTT
>.|TRBV27|.|TRBJ2-7
CASSNPRGMREQYF
TGTGCCAGCAGTAACCCTCGCGGGATGAGGGAGCAGTACTTC
>.|TRBV6-1|.|TRBJ1-2
CASNSGASNYGYTF
TGTGCCAGCAACAGTGGCGCCTCAAACTATGGCTACACCTTC
>.|TRBV29-1|.|TRBJ2-7
CSVEGDRYEQYF
TGCAGCGTTGAAGGAGATCGCTACGAGCAGTACTTC
>TRBD2|TRBV7-6|.|TRBJ2-3
CASSLETSGAPGDTQYF
TGTGCCAGCAGCTTAGAGACTAGCGGGGCCCCGGGAGATACGCAGTATTTT
>TRBD2|TRBV5-1|.|TRBJ2-3
CASSLGLASTDTQYF
TGCGCCAGCAGCCTGGGACTAGCGAGCACAGATACGCAGTATTTT
>TRBD2|TRBV5-1|.|TRBJ2-3
CASSQGFKSGRGTDTQYF
TGCGCCAGCAGCCAGGGATTTAAGAGCGGGAGGGGGACAGATACGCAGTATTTT
>.|TRBV5-4|few|TRBJ1-5
CASSFWGDSNQPQHF
TGTGCCAGCAGCTTTTGGGGGGATAGCAATCAGCCCCAGCATTTT